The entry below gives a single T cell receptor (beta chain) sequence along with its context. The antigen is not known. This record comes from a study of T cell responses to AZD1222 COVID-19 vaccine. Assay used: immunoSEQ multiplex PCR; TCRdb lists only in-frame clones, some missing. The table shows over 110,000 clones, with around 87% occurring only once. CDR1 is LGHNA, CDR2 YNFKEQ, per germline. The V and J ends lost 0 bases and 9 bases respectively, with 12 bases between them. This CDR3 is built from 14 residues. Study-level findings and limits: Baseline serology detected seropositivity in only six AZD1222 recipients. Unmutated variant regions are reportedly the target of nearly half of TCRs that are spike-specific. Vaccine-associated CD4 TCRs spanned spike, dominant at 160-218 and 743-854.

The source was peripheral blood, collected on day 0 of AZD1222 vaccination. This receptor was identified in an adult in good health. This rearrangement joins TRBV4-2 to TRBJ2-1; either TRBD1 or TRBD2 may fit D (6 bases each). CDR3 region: CASSQDGGPAEQFF. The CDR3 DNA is TGTGCCAGCAGCCAAGATGGGGGGCCCGCTGAGCAGTTCTTC.